This T cell receptor beta chain was sequenced during a study of CXCR3-negative and CXCR3-positive naive CD8 T cells. Study-wide findings and caveats: TRB CDR3s were more hydrophobic in CXCR3-positive than in CXCR3-negative naive cells. Freshly isolated PBMCs were used in most assays, given partial CXCR3 loss after freezing.

As concerns this clonotype: The antigen is unknown.

Libraries of TRB cDNA were made by 5' RACE and carried UMIs. TCRdb processed the 5' RACE reads again and assigns one entry to each CDR3 protein, with no DNA. With about 84,000 distinct CDR3 sequences in the sample, the ten largest clones hold approximately 0.6%. The CDR3 has 14 residues. Germline CDR1 is DFQATT and CDR2 is SNEGSKA (reference sequence). The chain carries TRBV20-1 and TRBJ2-1; with no DNA, the TCRdb D assignment of TRBD1 cannot be verified. The TCR originated in a human donor in good health. Some clones in this sample may be carry-over from other donors' samples. Sequencing input: naive CXCR3+ CD8+ T cells from blood. Stated subset: CD45RO-CCR7+CD27+CD95- naive CD8+ T cells expressing CXCR3 (TNR3+). CDR3: CSLQGFGDTNEQFF.